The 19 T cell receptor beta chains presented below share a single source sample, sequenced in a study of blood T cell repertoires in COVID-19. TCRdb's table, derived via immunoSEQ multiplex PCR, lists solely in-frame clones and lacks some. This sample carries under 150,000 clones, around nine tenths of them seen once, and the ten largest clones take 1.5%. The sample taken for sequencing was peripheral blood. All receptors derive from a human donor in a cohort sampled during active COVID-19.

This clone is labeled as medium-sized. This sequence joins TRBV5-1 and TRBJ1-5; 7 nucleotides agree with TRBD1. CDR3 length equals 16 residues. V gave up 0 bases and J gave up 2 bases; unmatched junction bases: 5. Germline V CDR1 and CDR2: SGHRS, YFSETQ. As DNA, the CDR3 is TGCGCCAGCAGCTTGGTCCCAACAGGGGGCAATCAGCCCCAGCATTTT. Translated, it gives CASSLVPTGGNQPQHF. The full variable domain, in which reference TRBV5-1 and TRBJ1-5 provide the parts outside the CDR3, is KAGVTQTPRYLIKTRGQQVTLSCSPISGHRSVSWYQQTPGQGLQFLFEYFSETQRNKGNFPGRFSGRQFSNSRSEMNVSTLELGDSALYLCASSLVPTGGNQPQHFGDGTRLSIL.

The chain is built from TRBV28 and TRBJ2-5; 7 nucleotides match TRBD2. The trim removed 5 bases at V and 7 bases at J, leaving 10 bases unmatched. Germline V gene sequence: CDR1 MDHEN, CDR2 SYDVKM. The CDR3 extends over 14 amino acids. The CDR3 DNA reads TGTGCCAGCAGTAAACCCCGGGGGGAGCGGACCCAGTACTTC. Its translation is CASSKPRGERTQYF.

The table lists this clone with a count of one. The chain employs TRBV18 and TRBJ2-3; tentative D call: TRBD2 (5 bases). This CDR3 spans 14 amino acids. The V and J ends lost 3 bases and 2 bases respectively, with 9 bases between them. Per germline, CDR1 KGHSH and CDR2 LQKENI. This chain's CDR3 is CASSPRTFTDTQYF. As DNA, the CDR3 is TGTGCCAGCTCACCGAGGACTTTCACAGATACGCAGTATTTT.

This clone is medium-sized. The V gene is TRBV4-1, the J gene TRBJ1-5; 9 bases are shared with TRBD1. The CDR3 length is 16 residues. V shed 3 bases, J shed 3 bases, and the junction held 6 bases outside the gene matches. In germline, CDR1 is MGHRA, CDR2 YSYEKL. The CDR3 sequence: CASSQATGGNNQPQHF. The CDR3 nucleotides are TGCGCCAGCAGCCAGGCCACAGGGGGCAACAATCAGCCCCAGCATTTT.

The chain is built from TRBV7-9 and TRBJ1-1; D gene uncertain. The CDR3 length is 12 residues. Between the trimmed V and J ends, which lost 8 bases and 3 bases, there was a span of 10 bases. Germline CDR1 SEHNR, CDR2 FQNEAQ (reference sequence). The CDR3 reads CASQVPYTEAFF. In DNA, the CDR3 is TGTGCCAGCCAGGTTCCGTACACTGAAGCTTTCTTT.

The CDR3 is CASSSGDGYTF. The CDR3, as DNA: TGTGCCAGCAGTTCAGGCGATGGCTACACCTTC. The chain is built from TRBV6-5 and TRBJ1-2; D is undetermined. This CDR3 region has 11 residues. V was trimmed by 4 bases and J by 6 bases, leaving 6 bases between them. Germline CDR1 reads MNHEY; CDR2 reads SVGAGI.

The CDR3 loop is CASGERIYNEQFF. CDR3 in DNA: TGTGCCAGCGGGGAGAGGATTTACAATGAGCAGTTCTTC. V is TRBV7-9 and J is TRBJ2-1, with D possibly matching TRBD2 (5 bases). CDR1 is SEHNR, CDR2 FQNEAQ, per germline (reference sequence). The CDR3 is 13 amino acids. Trimming left V 8 bases short and J 4 bases short, with 12 bases between. Full variable domain (missing parts from reference TRBV7-9 and TRBJ2-1): DTGVSQNPRHKITKRGQNVTFRCDPISEHNRLYWYRQTLGQGPEFLTYFQNEAQLEKSRLLSDRFSAERPKGSFSTLEIQRTEQGDSAMYLCASGERIYNEQFFGPGTRLTVL.

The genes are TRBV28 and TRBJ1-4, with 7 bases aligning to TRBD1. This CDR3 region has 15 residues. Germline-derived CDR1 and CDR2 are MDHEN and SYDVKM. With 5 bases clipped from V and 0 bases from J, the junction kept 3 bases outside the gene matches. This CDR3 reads CASSLTGTTNEKLFF. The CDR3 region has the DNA TGTGCCAGCAGTCTGACAGGGACAACTAATGAAAAACTGTTTTTT. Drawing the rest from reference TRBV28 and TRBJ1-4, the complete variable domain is DVKVTQSSRYLVKRTGEKVFLECVQDMDHENMFWYRQDPGLGLRLIYFSYDVKMKEKGDIPEGYSVSREKKERFSLILESASTNQTSMYLCASSLTGTTNEKLFFGSGTQLSVL.

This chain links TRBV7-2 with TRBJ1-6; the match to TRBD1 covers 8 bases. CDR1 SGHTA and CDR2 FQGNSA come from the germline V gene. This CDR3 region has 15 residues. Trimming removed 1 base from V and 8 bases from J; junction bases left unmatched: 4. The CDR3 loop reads CASSLGQGRHSPLHF. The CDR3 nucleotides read TGTGCCAGCAGCTTAGGACAGGGGCGGCATTCACCCCTCCACTTT.

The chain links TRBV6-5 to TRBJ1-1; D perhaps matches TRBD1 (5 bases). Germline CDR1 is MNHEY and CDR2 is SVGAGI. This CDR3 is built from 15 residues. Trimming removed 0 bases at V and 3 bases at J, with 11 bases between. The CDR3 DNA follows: TGTGCCAGCAGTTACTCAAGGAGGGGAGACACTGAAGCTTTCTTT. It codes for CASSYSRRGDTEAFF.

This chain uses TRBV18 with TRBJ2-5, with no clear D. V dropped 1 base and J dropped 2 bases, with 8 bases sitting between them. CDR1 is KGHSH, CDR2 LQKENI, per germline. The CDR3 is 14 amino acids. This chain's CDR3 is CASSPQLGQETQYF. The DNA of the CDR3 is TGTGCCAGCTCACCACAGCTCGGTCAAGAGACCCAGTACTTC.

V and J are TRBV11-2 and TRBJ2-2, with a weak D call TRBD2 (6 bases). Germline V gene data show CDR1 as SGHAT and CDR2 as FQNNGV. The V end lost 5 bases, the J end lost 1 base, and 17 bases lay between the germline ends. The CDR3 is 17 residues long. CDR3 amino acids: CASSRALGGRNTGELFF. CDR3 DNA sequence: TGTGCCAGCAGCCGGGCCCTCGGGGGACGGAACACCGGGGAGCTGTTTTTT.

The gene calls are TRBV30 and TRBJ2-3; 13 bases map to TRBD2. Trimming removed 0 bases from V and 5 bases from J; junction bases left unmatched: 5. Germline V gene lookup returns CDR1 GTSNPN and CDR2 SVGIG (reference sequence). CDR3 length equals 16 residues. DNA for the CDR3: TGTGCCTGGAGTGTAAGAGGACTAGCGGGGGTAGATACGCAGTATTTT. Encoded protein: CAWSVRGLAGVDTQYF.

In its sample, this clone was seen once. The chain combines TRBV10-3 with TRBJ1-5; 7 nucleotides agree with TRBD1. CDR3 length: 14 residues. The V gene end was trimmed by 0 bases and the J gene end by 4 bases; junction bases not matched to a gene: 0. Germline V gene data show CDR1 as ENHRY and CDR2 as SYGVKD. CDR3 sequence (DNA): TGTGCCATCAGTGAGTCGGGACAGAATCAGCCCCAGCATTTT. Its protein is CAISESGQNQPQHF.

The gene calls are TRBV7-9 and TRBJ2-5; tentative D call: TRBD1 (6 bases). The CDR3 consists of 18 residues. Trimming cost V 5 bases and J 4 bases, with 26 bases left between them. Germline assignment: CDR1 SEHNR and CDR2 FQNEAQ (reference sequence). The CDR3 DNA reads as TGTGCCAGCAGCCCTCCCGGAATAGACAGGCCGAGGGGAGAGACCCAGTACTTC. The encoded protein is CASSPPGIDRPRGETQYF. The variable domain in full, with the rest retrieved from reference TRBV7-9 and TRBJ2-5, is DTGVSQNPRHKITKRGQNVTFRCDPISEHNRLYWYRQTLGQGPEFLTYFQNEAQLEKSRLLSDRFSAERPKGSFSTLEIQRTEQGDSAMYLCASSPPGIDRPRGETQYFGPGTRLLVL.

The CDR3 is CASSLGLRGVTDTQYF. In DNA, the CDR3 is TGTGCCAGCAGCTTGGGTTTGCGGGGTGTTACAGATACGCAGTATTTT. This chain joins TRBV5-8 and TRBJ2-3; D perhaps matches TRBD2 (6 bases). Germline CDR1 and CDR2: SGHTS and YDEGEE. The CDR3 sequence is 16 residues long. V was shortened by 0 bases and J by 3 bases, with 14 bases between the two germline ends.

CDR3 in amino acids: CASSVVGGTQYF. The CDR3 region has the DNA TGTGCCAGCAGCGTAGTGGGGGGGACGCAGTATTTT. The chain employs TRBV9 and TRBJ2-3; TRBD2 matches at 7 bases. The CDR3 is made up of 12 amino acids. Trimming cost V 0 bases and J 9 bases; bases outside gene matches: 1. Germline-derived CDR1 and CDR2 are SGDLS and YYNGEE.

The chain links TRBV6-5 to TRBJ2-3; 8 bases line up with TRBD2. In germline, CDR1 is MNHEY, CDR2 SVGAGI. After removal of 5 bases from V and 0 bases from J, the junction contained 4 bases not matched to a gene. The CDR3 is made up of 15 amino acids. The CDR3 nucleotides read TGTGCCAGCAGTACTAGCGGAGGAAGCACAGATACGCAGTATTTT. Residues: CASSTSGGSTDTQYF.

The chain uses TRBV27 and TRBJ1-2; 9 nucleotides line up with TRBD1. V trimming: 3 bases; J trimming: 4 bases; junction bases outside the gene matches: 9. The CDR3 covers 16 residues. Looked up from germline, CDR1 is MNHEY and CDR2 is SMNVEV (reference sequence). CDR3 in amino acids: CASSFVGGQGVYGYTF. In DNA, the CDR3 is TGTGCCAGCAGTTTTGTGGGGGGACAGGGCGTCTATGGCTACACCTTC.